These 29 T cell receptor beta chains came from one sample sequenced in a study of long-term antiretroviral therapy in people with HIV. Version v3.0 of the immunoSEQ assay ran at survey level. Assay used: immunoSEQ multiplex PCR; TCRdb lists only in-frame clones, some missing. Of about 20,000 clones listed, 75% to 85% were seen once; the top ten hold about 10%. The source was unsorted PBMCs, collected 0.2 years after starting antiretroviral therapy. The receptors here all came from a woman aged 40 to 50 with HIV.

This clone was seen just once. This sequence joins TRBV19 and TRBJ1-3; tentative D call: TRBD1 (6 bases). Trimming pared 3 bases from V and 0 bases from J, leaving 18 bases between. Per the germline V gene, CDR1 is LNHDA and CDR2 is SQIVND (reference sequence). The CDR3 loop spans 18 amino acids. CDR3 bases: TGTGCCAGTAGTATTTCAGGGGCCATCGGCAACTCTGGAAACACCATATATTTT. Translated, it gives CASSISGAIGNSGNTIYF.

V usage is TRBV5-1 and J usage is TRBJ2-5, with 16 bases lining up with TRBD2. V gave up 3 bases and J gave up 3 bases; unmatched junction bases: 8. The CDR3 has 18 residues. Looked up from germline, CDR1 is SGHRS and CDR2 is YFSETQ. In DNA form, the CDR3 reads TGCGCCAGCAGCTGGGGGACTAGCGGGAGGGCCTCCAAAGAGACCCAGTACTTC. It translates to CASSWGTSGRASKETQYF. Using reference TRBV5-1 and TRBJ2-5 for the parts outside the CDR3, the full variable domain is KAGVTQTPRYLIKTRGQQVTLSCSPISGHRSVSWYQQTPGQGLQFLFEYFSETQRNKGNFPGRFSGRQFSNSRSEMNVSTLELGDSALYLCASSWGTSGRASKETQYFGPGTRLLVL.

This chain uses TRBV11-2 with TRBJ1-2; perhaps TRBD1 as D (5 bases). The CDR3 sequence is 15 residues long. Between the trimmed V and J ends, which lost 1 base and 6 bases, there was a span of 15 bases. Germline V gene sequence: CDR1 SGHAT, CDR2 FQNNGV. In DNA, the CDR3 is TGTGCCAGCAGCTTAGCCGAGGGACGGTACGATGGCTACACCTTC. This gives the protein CASSLAEGRYDGYTF.

The chain couples TRBV5-4 to TRBJ1-2, with D perhaps matching TRBD1 (5 bases). The CDR3 extends over 13 amino acids. Germline CDR1 and CDR2: SGHNT and YYREEE (reference sequence). Deletions cut 0 bases from V and 8 bases from J, with 11 bases between. The CDR3 here is CASSLGQGGGYTF. The CDR3 DNA is TGTGCCAGCAGCTTGGGGCAGGGCGGAGGCTACACCTTC. Complete variable domain (other parts from reference TRBV5-4 and TRBJ1-2): ETGVTQSPTHLIKTRGQQVTLRCSSQSGHNTVSWYQQALGQGPQFIFQYYREEENGRGNFPPRFSGLQFPNYSSELNVNALELDDSALYLCASSLGQGGGYTFGSGTRLTVV.

The CDR3 spells CASSLFSGVNQPQHF. DNA of the CDR3: TGTGCCAGCAGCTTATTTTCAGGGGTCAATCAGCCCCAGCATTTT. This rearrangement joins TRBV7-6 to TRBJ1-5; weak D call: TRBD1 (6 bases). This CDR3 is 15 amino acids long. Trimming left V 2 bases short and J 3 bases short, with 11 bases between. Looked up from germline, CDR1 is SGHVS and CDR2 is FNYEAQ. The entire variable domain, with the rest obtained from reference TRBV7-6 and TRBJ1-5, is as follows: GAGVSQSPRYKVTKRGQDVALRCDPISGHVSLYWYRQALGQGPEFLTYFNYEAQQDKSGLPNDRFSAERPEGSISTLTIQRTEQRDSAMYRCASSLFSGVNQPQHFGDGTRLSIL.

The V and J genes are TRBV5-5 and TRBJ2-3; D is unresolved. The V gene's germline CDR1 is SGHKS and CDR2 YYEKEE (reference sequence). Between the trimmed V and J ends, which lost 5 bases and 6 bases, there was a span of 7 bases. The CDR3 contains 11 residues. The CDR3 reads CASRSFDTQYF. DNA for the CDR3: TGTGCCAGCAGGAGTTTTGATACGCAGTATTTT. Combining the CDR3 with reference TRBV5-5 and TRBJ2-3 gives the whole variable domain DAGVTQSPTHLIKTRGQQVTLRCSPISGHKSVSWYQQVLGQGPQFIFQYYEKEERGRGNFPDRFSARQFPNYSSELNVNALLLGDSALYLCASRSFDTQYFGPGTRLTVL.

This chain links TRBV6-5 with TRBJ2-2; weak D call: TRBD1 (5 bases). The germline V gene has CDR1 MNHEY and CDR2 SVGAGI. The CDR3 covers 13 residues. With 7 bases removed from V and 1 base from J, the gap between germline ends came to 7 bases. The CDR3 sequence: CASKTENTGELFF. The CDR3 bases are TGTGCCAGCAAGACAGAGAACACCGGGGAGCTGTTTTTT.

This sequence joins TRBV6-6 and TRBJ2-5, with D perhaps TRBD1 or TRBD2 (6 bases each). Germline V gene sequence: CDR1 MNHNY, CDR2 SVGAGI (reference sequence). The CDR3 has 15 amino acids. V was cut by 4 bases and J by 1 base, with 13 bases left in between. The CDR3 nucleotides read TGTGCCAGCAGTTCCCTAGGGGGGACCCAAGAGACCCAGTACTTC. Translated, it gives CASSSLGGTQETQYF.

This chain uses TRBV11-2 with TRBJ1-6, with 10 bases lining up with TRBD1. Trimming took 1 base from V and 2 from J; bases not matched to a gene: 2. Germline CDR1 SGHAT, CDR2 FQNNGV. This CDR3 region has 17 residues. CDR3 nucleotides: TGTGCCAGCAGCTTAGGGGACAGGGGCCCCTATAATTCACCCCTCCACTTT. Its protein product is CASSLGDRGPYNSPLHF.

The rearrangement uses TRBV4-3 and TRBJ1-4; no firm D call. CDR3 length: 13 amino acids. CDR1 is LGHNA and CDR2 is YSLEER in the germline V gene. V lost 0 bases, J lost 8 bases, and 7 bases lay in between. This CDR3 is CASSQDTTEKLFF. Here the CDR3 DNA reads TGCGCCAGCAGCCAAGACACTACCGAAAAACTGTTTTTT.

The genes are TRBV7-8 and TRBJ2-1; TRBD1 is a possible D gene (7 bases). Looked up from germline, CDR1 is SGHVS and CDR2 is FQNEAQ. CDR3 length equals 15 residues. V was clipped by 7 bases and J by 5 bases, with 18 bases between them. CDR3 region: CASTLVEGAHNEQFF. The CDR3 DNA sequence: TGTGCCAGCACTTTGGTGGAGGGGGCTCACAATGAGCAGTTCTTC.

The CDR3 reads CASTPGPTTTGELFF. The DNA of the CDR3 is TGTGCTAGTACCCCGGGACCAACAACCACCGGGGAGCTGTTTTTT. The rearrangement joins TRBV12-5 to TRBJ2-2, with D perhaps matching TRBD1 or TRBD2 (5 bases each). There are 15 residues in the CDR3. Between the trimmed V and J ends, which lost 8 bases and 4 bases, there was a span of 17 bases. CDR1 and CDR2 (germline): LGHNT, FRNRAP.

The DNA for the CDR3 is TGTGCCAGCAGCCTTCGGGGAGGAACTAGCACAGATACGCAGTATTTT. Amino acid sequence: CASSLRGGTSTDTQYF. The chain carries TRBV11-2 and TRBJ2-3, with D tentatively TRBD2 (6 bases). Germline V gene lookup returns CDR1 SGHAT and CDR2 FQNNGV. Trimming removed 5 bases from V and 0 bases from J, with 15 bases in between. CDR3 length equals 16 residues. Full variable domain (remainder filled in from reference TRBV11-2 and TRBJ2-3): EAGVAQSPRYKIIEKRQSVAFWCNPISGHATLYWYQQILGQGPKLLIQFQNNGVVDDSQLPKDRFSAERLKGVDSTLKIQPAKLEDSAVYLCASSLRGGTSTDTQYFGPGTRLTVL.

The count of this clone is one. The chain combines TRBV7-8 with TRBJ2-5; D may correspond to TRBD1 or TRBD2 (5 bases each). This CDR3 spans 15 amino acids. The V and J ends lost 1 base and 2 bases respectively, with 11 bases between them. In germline, CDR1 is SGHVS, CDR2 FQNEAQ. CDR3 loop: CASSLGVGPQETQYF. CDR3 DNA sequence: TGTGCCAGCAGCTTAGGTGTGGGACCACAAGAGACCCAGTACTTC.

This chain joins TRBV5-5 and TRBJ1-2; D remains ambiguous. Germline V CDR1 and CDR2: SGHKS, YYEKEE (reference sequence). Trimming shortened V by 0 bases and J by 0 bases, and 6 bases separated the two germline ends. This CDR3 spans 14 amino acids. The CDR3 spells CASSLEAANYGYTF. The CDR3 region has the DNA TGTGCCAGCAGCTTGGAGGCCGCTAACTATGGCTACACCTTC.

The CDR3, as DNA: TGTGCCAGCATCCCACAGGGGGCTTACTATGGCTACACCTTC. Translation gives CASIPQGAYYGYTF. The chain links TRBV5-6 to TRBJ1-2, with TRBD1 matching 9 bases. The CDR3 is 14 amino acids. J was trimmed by 3 bases and V by 6 bases; bases with no gene match: 6. Germline assignment: CDR1 SGHDT and CDR2 YYEEEE.

V and J are TRBV25-1 and TRBJ1-5, with D tentatively TRBD1 (6 bases). The CDR3 is 14 amino acids. Looked up from germline, CDR1 is MGHDK and CDR2 is SYGVNS. The V gene lost 2 bases and the J gene lost 5 bases, with 10 bases spanning the gap. The CDR3 nucleotides are TGTGCCAGCAGTGAAATGGGGGGCGATCAGCCCCAGCATTTT. It codes for CASSEMGGDQPQHF. The whole variable domain, filled in from reference TRBV25-1 and TRBJ1-5, reads EADIYQTPRYLVIGTGKKITLECSQTMGHDKMYWYQQDPGMELHLIHYSYGVNSTEKGDLSSESTVSRIRTEHFPLTLESARPSHTSQYLCASSEMGGDQPQHFGDGTRLSIL.

The chain employs TRBV29-1 and TRBJ1-1; possible D gene TRBD1, 5 bases. The germline gives CDR1 SQVTM, CDR2 ANQGSEA. CDR3 length equals 15 residues. The V end lost 7 bases, the J end lost 0 bases, and 18 bases lay between the germline ends. DNA for the CDR3: TGCAGCGCCAAGGCAGGGTGGGGAATGAACACTGAAGCTTTCTTT. This codes for CSAKAGWGMNTEAFF.

This chain links TRBV30 with TRBJ1-5; D gene ambiguous. V was shortened by 2 bases and J by 3 bases, with 8 bases between the two germline ends. The germline CDR1 and CDR2 sequences are GTSNPN and SVGIG (reference sequence). The CDR3 is 13 residues long. The CDR3 DNA reads TGTGCCTGGAGTAAGACGGACAATCAGCCCCAGCATTTT. Translating it yields CAWSKTDNQPQHF. The entire variable domain, with the rest obtained from reference TRBV30 and TRBJ1-5, is as follows: SQTIHQWPATLVQPVGSPLSLECTVEGTSNPNLYWYRQAAGRGLQLLFYSVGIGQISSEVPQNLSASRPQDRQFILSSKKLLLSDSGFYLCAWSKTDNQPQHFGDGTRLSIL.

V usage is TRBV13 and J usage is TRBJ1-1; no clear D gene. The CDR3 has 15 amino acids. CDR1 is PRHDT, CDR2 FYEKMQ, per germline (reference sequence). The germline V and J ends were trimmed by 1 base and 1 base, with 10 bases remaining between them. Here the CDR3 DNA reads TGTGCCAGCAGCTTAGAGAGCGGCAGGAACACTGAAGCTTTCTTT. It specifies CASSLESGRNTEAFF.

This sequence joins TRBV7-2 and TRBJ1-3; D call uncertain. Deletions cut 5 bases from V and 4 bases from J, with 12 bases between. The CDR3 extends over 14 amino acids. Germline values: CDR1 SGHTA, CDR2 FQGNSA. The CDR3 spells CASSQPVTGNTIYF. CDR3 in DNA: TGTGCCAGCAGCCAACCGGTAACGGGAAACACCATATATTTT.

The V call is TRBV7-8, the J call TRBJ1-5; D unresolved. Deletions cut 1 base from V and 3 bases from J, with 10 bases between. Looked up from germline, CDR1 is SGHVS and CDR2 is FQNEAQ. This CDR3 region has 15 residues. The CDR3 DNA reads as TGTGCCAGCAGCTTAGTCTGGGCCAACAATCAGCCCCAGCATTTT. It specifies CASSLVWANNQPQHF.

The chain employs TRBV7-8 and TRBJ1-1; 8 bases are shared with TRBD1. The CDR3 runs to 13 residues. J lost 6 bases, V lost 4 bases, and 4 bases had no gene match. Germline V gene sequence: CDR1 SGHVS, CDR2 FQNEAQ. CDR3 sequence reads: CASSSDRGAEAFF. In nucleotides, the CDR3 is TGTGCCAGCAGCTCAGACAGGGGAGCTGAAGCTTTCTTT. Based on the CDR3 plus reference TRBV7-8 and TRBJ1-1, the full variable domain is GAGVSQSPRYKVAKRGQDVALRCDPISGHVSLFWYQQALGQGPEFLTYFQNEAQLDKSGLPSDRFFAERPEGSVSTLKIQRTQQEDSAVYLCASSSDRGAEAFFGQGTRLTVV.

CDR3: CASSLGTSGSYEQYF. In DNA, the CDR3 is TGCGCCAGCAGCCTGGGGACTAGCGGCTCCTACGAGCAGTACTTC. The V call is TRBV4-3, the J call TRBJ2-7; 11 bases fit TRBD2. The CDR3 runs 15 residues. The trim removed 4 bases at V and 0 bases at J, leaving 2 bases unmatched. Germline CDR1 and CDR2: LGHNA and YSLEER.

The chain has TRBV27 and TRBJ2-6; D ambiguous. Deletions cut 5 bases from V and 2 bases from J, with 4 bases between. The CDR3 consists of 13 residues. Looked up from germline, CDR1 is MNHEY and CDR2 is SMNVEV (reference sequence). The CDR3 DNA sequence: TGTGCCAGCAGTCCAACTGGGGCCAACGTCCTGACTTTC. Its protein product is CASSPTGANVLTF.

The rearrangement joins TRBV27 to TRBJ2-3, with D possibly matching TRBD1 (6 bases). The germline gives CDR1 MNHEY, CDR2 SMNVEV (reference sequence). The CDR3 length is 15 residues. Trimming took 3 bases from V and 0 from J, leaving 10 bases between them. The CDR3 loop is CASSLRQVSTDTQYF. CDR3 sequence (DNA): TGTGCCAGCAGTTTGAGACAGGTTAGCACAGATACGCAGTATTTT.

J is TRBJ1-5 and V is TRBV2; the D gene is possibly TRBD1 (5 bases). CDR1 and CDR2 from the germline V gene are SNHLY and FYNNEI. The CDR3 extends over 16 amino acids. V was trimmed by 4 bases and J by 2 bases, leaving 15 bases between them. The CDR3 nucleotides read TGTGCCAGCAGTGTAGCAGGGCAGCTCGGCAATCAGCCCCAGCATTTT. This translates into CASSVAGQLGNQPQHF.

The rearrangement links TRBV11-2 to TRBJ1-1; D may be TRBD1 (6 bases). Trimming took 4 bases from V and 3 from J, leaving 12 bases between them. This CDR3 spans 14 amino acids. The germline CDR1 and CDR2 sequences are SGHAT and FQNNGV. CDR3 amino acids: CASSYNRAYTEAFF. As DNA, the CDR3 is TGTGCCAGCAGCTACAACAGGGCATACACTGAAGCTTTCTTT.

The rearrangement links TRBV5-1 to TRBJ1-5; TRBD1 agrees at 10 bases. Germline loops: CDR1 SGHRS, CDR2 YFSETQ. V lost 0 bases to trimming and J lost 6 bases; unmatched junction nucleotides: 3. The CDR3 sequence is 15 residues long. CDR3 loop: CASSLAGTGVQPQHF. The CDR3 DNA reads as TGCGCCAGCAGCTTGGCCGGGACAGGGGTTCAGCCCCAGCATTTT.